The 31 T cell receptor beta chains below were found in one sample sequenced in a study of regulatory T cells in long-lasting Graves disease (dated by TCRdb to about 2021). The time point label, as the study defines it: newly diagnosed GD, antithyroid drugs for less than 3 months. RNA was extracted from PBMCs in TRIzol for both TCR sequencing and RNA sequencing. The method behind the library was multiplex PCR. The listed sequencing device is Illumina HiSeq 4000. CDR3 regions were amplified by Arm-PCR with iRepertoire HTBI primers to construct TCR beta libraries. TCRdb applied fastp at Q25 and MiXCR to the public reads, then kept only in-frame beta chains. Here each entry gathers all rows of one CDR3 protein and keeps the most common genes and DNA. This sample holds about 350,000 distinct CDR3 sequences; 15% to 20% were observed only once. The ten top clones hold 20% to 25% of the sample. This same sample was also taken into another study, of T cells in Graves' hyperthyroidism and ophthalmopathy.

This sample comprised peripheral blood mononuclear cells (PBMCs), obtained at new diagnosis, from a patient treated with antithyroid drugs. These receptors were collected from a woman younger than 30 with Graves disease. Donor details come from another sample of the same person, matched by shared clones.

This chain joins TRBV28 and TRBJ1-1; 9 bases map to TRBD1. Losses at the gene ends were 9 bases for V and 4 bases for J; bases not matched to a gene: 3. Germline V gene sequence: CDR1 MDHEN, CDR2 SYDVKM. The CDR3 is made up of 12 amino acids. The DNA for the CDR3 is TGTGCCAGTCCGGGACAGGGCACTGAAGCTTTCTTT. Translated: CASPGQGTEAFF.

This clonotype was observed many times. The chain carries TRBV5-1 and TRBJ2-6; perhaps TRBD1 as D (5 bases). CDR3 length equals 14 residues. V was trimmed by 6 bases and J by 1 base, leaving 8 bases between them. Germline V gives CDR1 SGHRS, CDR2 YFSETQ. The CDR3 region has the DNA TGCGCCAGCACGCAGGGTTCTGGGGCCAACGTCCTGACTTTC. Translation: CASTQGSGANVLTF.

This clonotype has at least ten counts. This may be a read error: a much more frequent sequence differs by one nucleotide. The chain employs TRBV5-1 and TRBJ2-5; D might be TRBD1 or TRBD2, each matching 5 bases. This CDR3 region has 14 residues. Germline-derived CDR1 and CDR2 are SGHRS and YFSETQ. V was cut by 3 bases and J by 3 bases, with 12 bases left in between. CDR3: CASSSPGTEETQYF. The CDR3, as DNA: TGCGCCAGCAGCTCTCCGGGGACCGAAGAGACCCAGTACTTC.

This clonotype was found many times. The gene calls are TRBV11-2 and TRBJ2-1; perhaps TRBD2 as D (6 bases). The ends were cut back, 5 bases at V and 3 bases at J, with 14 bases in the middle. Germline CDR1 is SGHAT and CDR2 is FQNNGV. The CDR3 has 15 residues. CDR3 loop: CASSPKAGYYNEQFF. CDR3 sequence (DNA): TGTGCCAGCAGCCCTAAGGCGGGGTACTACAATGAGCAGTTCTTC.

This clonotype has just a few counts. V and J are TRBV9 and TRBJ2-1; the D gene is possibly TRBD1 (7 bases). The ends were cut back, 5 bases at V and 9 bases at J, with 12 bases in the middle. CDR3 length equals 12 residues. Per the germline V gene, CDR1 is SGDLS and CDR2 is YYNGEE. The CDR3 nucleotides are TGTGCCAGCAGTTCCAGGGGGGTTGAGCAGTTCTTC. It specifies CASSSRGVEQFF.

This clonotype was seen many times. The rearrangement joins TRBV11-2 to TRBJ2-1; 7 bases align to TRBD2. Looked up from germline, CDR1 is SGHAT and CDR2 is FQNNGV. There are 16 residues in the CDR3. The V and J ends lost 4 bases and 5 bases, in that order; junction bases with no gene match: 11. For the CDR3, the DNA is TGTGCCAGCAGCTCACCTCGGGACTACTTTGACAATGAGCAGTTCTTC. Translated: CASSSPRDYFDNEQFF.

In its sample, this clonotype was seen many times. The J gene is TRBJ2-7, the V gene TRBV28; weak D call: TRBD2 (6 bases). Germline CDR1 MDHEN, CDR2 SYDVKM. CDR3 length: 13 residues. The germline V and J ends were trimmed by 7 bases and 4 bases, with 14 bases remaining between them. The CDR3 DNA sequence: TGTGCCAGCATCGCCGGGACTCATTACGAGCAGTACTTC. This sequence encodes CASIAGTHYEQYF.

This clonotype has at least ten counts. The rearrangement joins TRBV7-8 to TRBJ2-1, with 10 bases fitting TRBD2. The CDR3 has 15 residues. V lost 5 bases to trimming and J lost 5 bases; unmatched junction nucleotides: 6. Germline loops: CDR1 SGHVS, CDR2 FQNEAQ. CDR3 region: CASSLGTSVDNEQFF. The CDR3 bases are TGTGCCAGCAGCCTAGGGACTAGCGTTGACAATGAGCAGTTCTTC. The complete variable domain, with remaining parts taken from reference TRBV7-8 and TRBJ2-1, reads GAGVSQSPRYKVAKRGQDVALRCDPISGHVSLFWYQQALGQGPEFLTYFQNEAQLDKSGLPSDRFFAERPEGSVSTLKIQRTQQEDSAVYLCASSLGTSVDNEQFFGPGTRLTVL.

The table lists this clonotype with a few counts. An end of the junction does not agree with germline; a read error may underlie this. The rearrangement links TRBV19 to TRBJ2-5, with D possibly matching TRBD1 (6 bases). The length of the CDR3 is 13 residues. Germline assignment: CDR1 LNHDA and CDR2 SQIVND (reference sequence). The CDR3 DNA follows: TGTGCCAGTAGTACACAGGGAGTAGAGGCCCAGTACTTC. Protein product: CASSTQGVEAQYF.

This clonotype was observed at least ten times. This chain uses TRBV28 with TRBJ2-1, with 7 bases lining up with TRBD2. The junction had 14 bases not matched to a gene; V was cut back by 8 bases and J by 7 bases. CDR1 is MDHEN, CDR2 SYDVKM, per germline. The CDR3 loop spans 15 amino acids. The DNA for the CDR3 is TGTGCCAGCCGGACGGCGGCGGGAGCGGAAAATGAGCAGTTCTTC. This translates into CASRTAAGAENEQFF. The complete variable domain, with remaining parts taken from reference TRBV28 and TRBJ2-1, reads DVKVTQSSRYLVKRTGEKVFLECVQDMDHENMFWYRQDPGLGLRLIYFSYDVKMKEKGDIPEGYSVSREKKERFSLILESASTNQTSMYLCASRTAAGAENEQFFGPGTRLTVL.

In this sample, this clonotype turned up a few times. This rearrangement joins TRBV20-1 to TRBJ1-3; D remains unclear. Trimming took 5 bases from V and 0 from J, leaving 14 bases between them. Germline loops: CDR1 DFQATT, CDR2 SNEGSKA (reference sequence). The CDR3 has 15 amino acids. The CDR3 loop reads CSACLRRISGNTIYF. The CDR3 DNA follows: TGCAGTGCTTGTCTAAGGCGGATCTCTGGAAACACCATATATTTT.

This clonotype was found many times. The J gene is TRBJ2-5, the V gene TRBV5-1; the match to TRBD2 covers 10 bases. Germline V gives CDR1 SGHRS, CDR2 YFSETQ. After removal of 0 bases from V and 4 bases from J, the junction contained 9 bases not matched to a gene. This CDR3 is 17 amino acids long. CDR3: CASSLGLAGVVGETQYF. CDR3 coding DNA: TGCGCCAGCAGCTTGGGTCTAGCGGGAGTGGTTGGAGAGACCCAGTACTTC.

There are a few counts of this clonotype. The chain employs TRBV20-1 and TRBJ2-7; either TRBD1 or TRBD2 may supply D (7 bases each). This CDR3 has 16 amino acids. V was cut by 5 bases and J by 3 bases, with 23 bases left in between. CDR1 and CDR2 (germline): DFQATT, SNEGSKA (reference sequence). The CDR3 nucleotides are TGCAGTGCTCCCACGTTTGACAGGGAGGGTGACTACGAGCAGTACTTC. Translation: CSAPTFDREGDYEQYF.

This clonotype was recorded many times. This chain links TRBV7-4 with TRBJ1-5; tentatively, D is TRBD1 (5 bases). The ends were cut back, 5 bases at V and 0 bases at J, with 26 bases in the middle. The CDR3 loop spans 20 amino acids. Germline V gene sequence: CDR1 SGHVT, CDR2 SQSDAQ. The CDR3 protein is CASSLRSLQGRSYSNQPQHF. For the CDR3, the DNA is TGTGCCAGCAGCCTCCGTAGCCTCCAGGGACGGTCATATAGCAATCAGCCCCAGCATTTT.

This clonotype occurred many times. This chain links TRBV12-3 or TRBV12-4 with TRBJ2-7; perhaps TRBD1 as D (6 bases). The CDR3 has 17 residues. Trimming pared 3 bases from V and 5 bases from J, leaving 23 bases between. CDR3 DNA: TGTGCCAGCAGTTTGGGCCATTTGGGGGCGTTAGCAGACGAGCAGTACTTC. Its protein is CASSLGHLGALADEQYF.

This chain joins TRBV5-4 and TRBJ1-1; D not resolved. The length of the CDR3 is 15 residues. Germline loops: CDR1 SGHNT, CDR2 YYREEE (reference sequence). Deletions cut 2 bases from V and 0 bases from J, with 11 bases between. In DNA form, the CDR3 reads TGTGCCAGCAGCTTAGAAAGGGATCTGAACACTGAAGCTTTCTTT. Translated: CASSLERDLNTEAFF.

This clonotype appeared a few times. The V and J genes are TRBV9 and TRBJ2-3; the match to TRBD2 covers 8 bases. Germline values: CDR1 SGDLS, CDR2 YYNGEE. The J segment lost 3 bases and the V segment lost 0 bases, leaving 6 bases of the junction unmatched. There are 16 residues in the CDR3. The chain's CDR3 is CASSVAGGGQTDTQYF. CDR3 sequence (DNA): TGTGCCAGCAGCGTAGCGGGGGGGGGGCAGACAGATACGCAGTATTTT.

The CDR3 DNA reads TGTGCCAGCAGGGGGGGTCTAAATGAAAAACTGTTTTTT. Residues: CASRGGLNEKLFF. The gene calls are TRBV28 and TRBJ1-4; the D gene is possibly TRBD1 (5 bases). This CDR3 spans 13 amino acids. The germline V and J ends were trimmed by 6 bases and 5 bases, with 10 bases remaining between them. Germline-derived CDR1 and CDR2 are MDHEN and SYDVKM.

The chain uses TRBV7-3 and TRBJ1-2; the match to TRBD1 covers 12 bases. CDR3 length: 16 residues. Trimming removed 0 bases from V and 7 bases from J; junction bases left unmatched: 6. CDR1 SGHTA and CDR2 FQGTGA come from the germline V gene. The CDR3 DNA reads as TGTGCCAGCAGCTTAACGGGGGGGACAGGGGGCTCTGGCTACACCTTC. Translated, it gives CASSLTGGTGGSGYTF.

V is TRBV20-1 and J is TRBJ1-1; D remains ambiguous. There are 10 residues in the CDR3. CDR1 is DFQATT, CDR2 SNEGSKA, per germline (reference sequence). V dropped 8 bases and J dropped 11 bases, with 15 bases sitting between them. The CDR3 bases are TGCAGTAAAGGCCTACTGGGCGCTTTCTTT. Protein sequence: CSKGLLGAFF.

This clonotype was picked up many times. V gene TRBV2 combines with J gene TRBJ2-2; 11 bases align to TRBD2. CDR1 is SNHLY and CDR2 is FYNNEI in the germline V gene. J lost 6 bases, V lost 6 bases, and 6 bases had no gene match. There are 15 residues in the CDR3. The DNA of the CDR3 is TGTGCCAGCAGCCTTAGCGGGAGGGCCCCCGGGGAGCTGTTTTTT. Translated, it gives CASSLSGRAPGELFF.

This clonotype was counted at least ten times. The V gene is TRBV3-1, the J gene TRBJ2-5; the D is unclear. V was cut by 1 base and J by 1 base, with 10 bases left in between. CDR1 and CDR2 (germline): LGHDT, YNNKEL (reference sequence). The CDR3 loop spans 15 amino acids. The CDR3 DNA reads TGTGCCAGCAGCCAAGGAAGAGCGCTCCAAGAGACCCAGTACTTC. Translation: CASSQGRALQETQYF.

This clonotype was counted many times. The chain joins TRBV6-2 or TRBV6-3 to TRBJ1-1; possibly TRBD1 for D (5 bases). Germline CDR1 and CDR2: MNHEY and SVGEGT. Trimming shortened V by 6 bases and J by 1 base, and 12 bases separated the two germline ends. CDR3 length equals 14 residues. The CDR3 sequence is CASSFGTANTEAFF. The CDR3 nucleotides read TGTGCCAGCAGCTTCGGGACGGCGAACACTGAAGCTTTCTTT.

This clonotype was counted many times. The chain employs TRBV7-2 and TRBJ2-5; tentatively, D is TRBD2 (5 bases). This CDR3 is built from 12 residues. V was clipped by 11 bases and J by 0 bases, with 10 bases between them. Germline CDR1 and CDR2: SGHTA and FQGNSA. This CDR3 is CASGINQETQYF. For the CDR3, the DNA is TGTGCCTCGGGGATAAACCAAGAGACCCAGTACTTC.

In DNA, the CDR3 is TGTGCCAGCGGCGGGGGGGCCTCCACAGATACGCAGTATTTT. Translating gives CASGGGASTDTQYF. This chain uses TRBV9 with TRBJ2-3; 9 positions match TRBD2. Germline V gene sequence: CDR1 SGDLS, CDR2 YYNGEE. This CDR3 has 14 residues. V lost 7 bases and J lost 2; bases outside the gene matches: 5.

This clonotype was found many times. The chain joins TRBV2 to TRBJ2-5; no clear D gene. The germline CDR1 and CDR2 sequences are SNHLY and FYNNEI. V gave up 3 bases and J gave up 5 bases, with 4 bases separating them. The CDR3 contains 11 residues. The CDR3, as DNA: TGTGCCAGCAGTGACCGGGAGACCCAGTACTTC. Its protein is CASSDRETQYF.

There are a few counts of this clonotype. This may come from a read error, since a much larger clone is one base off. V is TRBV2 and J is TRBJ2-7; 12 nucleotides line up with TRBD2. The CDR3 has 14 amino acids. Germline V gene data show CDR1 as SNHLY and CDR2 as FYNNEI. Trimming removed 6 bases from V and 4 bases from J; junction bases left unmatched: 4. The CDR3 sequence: CASRPLAGGYEQYF. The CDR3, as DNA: TGTGCCAGCAGACCACTAGCGGGAGGATACGAGCAGTACTTC.

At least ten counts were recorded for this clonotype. The CDR3 nucleotides read TGTGCCAGCAGTCTCGGACTAGCGGGACGAGAGCAGTTCTTC. Residues: CASSLGLAGREQFF. The chain has TRBV12-3 or TRBV12-4 and TRBJ2-1, with TRBD2 identical over 12 bases. J gave up 10 bases and V 5 bases, and 6 bases lay outside the gene matches. The CDR3 covers 14 residues.

The CDR3 loop is CSAPTGFSTDTQYF. The CDR3 nucleotides are TGCAGTGCTCCAACAGGTTTCAGCACAGATACGCAGTATTTT. This rearrangement joins TRBV20-1 to TRBJ2-3; TRBD1 is a possible D gene (5 bases). The CDR3 has 14 residues. V gave up 5 bases and J gave up 0 bases, with 12 bases separating them. Germline-derived CDR1 and CDR2 are DFQATT and SNEGSKA (reference sequence).

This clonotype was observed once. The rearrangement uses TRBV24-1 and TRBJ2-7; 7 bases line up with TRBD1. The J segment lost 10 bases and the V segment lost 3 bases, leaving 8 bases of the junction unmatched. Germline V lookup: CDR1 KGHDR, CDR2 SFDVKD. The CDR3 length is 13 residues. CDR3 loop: CATSDPLDRFQYF. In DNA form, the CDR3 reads TGTGCCACCAGTGATCCCCTGGACAGGTTCCAGTACTTC.

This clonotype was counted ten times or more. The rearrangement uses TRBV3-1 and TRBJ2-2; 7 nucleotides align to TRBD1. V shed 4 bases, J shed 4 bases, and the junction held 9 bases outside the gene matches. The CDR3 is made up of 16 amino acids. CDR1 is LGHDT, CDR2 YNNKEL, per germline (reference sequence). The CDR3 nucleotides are TGTGCCAGCAGCCCCTTCGCCCCAGGGGGCACCGGGGAGCTGTTTTTT. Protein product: CASSPFAPGGTGELFF.